The 26 T cell receptor beta chains below come from one sample, sequenced in a study of T cells in Graves' hyperthyroidism and ophthalmopathy. Regions amplified from RNA transcripts were the TCR beta CDR3 regions. A first-round RT-PCR of the TCR CDR3 used the HTBI primer set. Each CDR3 protein gets one entry after TCRdb re-called the multiplex PCR reads with MiXCR. The sample records more than 300,000 distinct CDR3 sequences, about 18% being singletons. Material for sequencing was blood. The receptors were sampled from a man in his late teens or twenties with Graves' ophthalmopathy.

The V call is TRBV20-1, the J call TRBJ2-5; D is unclear. Deletions cut 0 bases from V and 2 bases from J, with 13 bases between. The CDR3 extends over 15 amino acids. Per germline, CDR1 DFQATT and CDR2 SNEGSKA (reference sequence). In DNA, the CDR3 is TGCAGTGCTAGAGATATCGTGCGCCCACAAGAGACCCAGTACTTC. Its protein is CSARDIVRPQETQYF.

Only a few counts were recorded for this clonotype. V and J are TRBV27 and TRBJ1-2; D is uncertain. The V gene's germline CDR1 is MNHEY and CDR2 SMNVEV (reference sequence). The V and J ends lost 2 bases and 6 bases respectively, with 10 bases between them. The CDR3 loop spans 13 amino acids. The CDR3 spells CASSLGPFNGYTF. CDR3 coding DNA: TGTGCCAGCAGTTTAGGTCCGTTCAATGGCTACACCTTC.

This clonotype appeared many times. CDR3 DNA: TGCGCCAGCAGCCCGACCGCGCAGGGGGTCGGCTACACCTTC. Translation gives CASSPTAQGVGYTF. This sequence joins TRBV5-1 and TRBJ1-2; TRBD1 agrees at 7 bases. V trimming: 4 bases; J trimming: 8 bases; junction bases outside the gene matches: 11. Germline lookup yields CDR1 SGHRS and CDR2 YFSETQ. The CDR3 consists of 14 residues.

The rearrangement joins TRBV6-1 to TRBJ1-5; no clear D. The ends were cut back, 5 bases at V and 8 bases at J, with 13 bases in the middle. The CDR3 spans 13 residues. CDR1 is MNHNS, CDR2 SASEGT, per germline. The CDR3 DNA reads TGTGCCAGCAGTTCCGACACGGGGAAGCCCCAGCATTTT. The encoded protein is CASSSDTGKPQHF.

In this sample, this clonotype turned up a few times. The CDR3 sequence is CATSRGSSMPQHF. For the CDR3, the DNA is TGTGCCACCAGCAGAGGCAGCTCTATGCCCCAGCATTTT. This chain joins TRBV15 and TRBJ1-5; D is undetermined. This CDR3 contains 13 residues. In germline, CDR1 is LNHNV, CDR2 YYDKDF (reference sequence). Trimming cost V 1 base and J 9 bases, with 10 bases left between them.

V and J are TRBV5-1 and TRBJ2-5; 9 nucleotides agree with TRBD2. Germline V gene sequence: CDR1 SGHRS, CDR2 YFSETQ. V lost 6 bases, J lost 5 bases, and 11 bases stayed unmatched. CDR3 length equals 15 residues. For the CDR3, the DNA is TGCGCCAGCACTCCGGGATTAGCGGGAGTGGAGACCCAGTACTTC. Residues: CASTPGLAGVETQYF.

The rearrangement uses TRBV11-2 and TRBJ1-1, with 10 bases matching TRBD1. The CDR3 is 17 amino acids. The germline gives CDR1 SGHAT, CDR2 FQNNGV. V lost 4 bases and J lost 1; bases outside the gene matches: 9. CDR3: CASSSPGQGPRNTEAFF. In DNA form, the CDR3 reads TGTGCCAGCAGCTCACCGGGACAGGGGCCTCGGAACACTGAAGCTTTCTTT.

V gene TRBV20-1 combines with J gene TRBJ2-5; 7 bases map to TRBD1. J was trimmed by 1 base and V by 8 bases; bases with no gene match: 7. This CDR3 has 13 residues. CDR1 is DFQATT, CDR2 SNEGSKA, per germline (reference sequence). CDR3 bases: TGCAGTCCGAGGGGGCCGCTCCAAGAGACCCAGTACTTC. Its protein is CSPRGPLQETQYF.

The CDR3, as DNA: TGCAGCCCCGACCTCTACGAGCAGTACTTC. Translated: CSPDLYEQYF. The V call is TRBV29-1, the J call TRBJ2-7; D remains ambiguous. The V gene's germline CDR1 is SQVTM and CDR2 ANQGSEA. The CDR3 totals 10 residues. Trimming left V 8 bases short and J 3 bases short, with 8 bases between.

The table lists this clonotype with a count of one. Given a much more abundant clone one base away, this may be a read error. The gene calls are TRBV6-2 or TRBV6-3 and TRBJ1-1; D is possibly TRBD1 (5 bases). Trimming shortened V by 0 bases and J by 3 bases, and 14 bases separated the two germline ends. This CDR3 has 16 residues. Germline CDR1 is MNHEY and CDR2 is SVGEGT. In DNA, the CDR3 is TGTGCCAGCAGTTACTCGAGGGACCTGGGGGACACTGAAGCTTTCTTT. The encoded protein is CASSYSRDLGDTEAFF.

This clonotype was seen at least ten times. The chain carries TRBV7-8 and TRBJ2-7; D ambiguous. The V end lost 5 bases, the J end lost 9 bases, and 14 bases lay between the germline ends. From germline, CDR1 is SGHVS and CDR2 FQNEAQ. CDR3 length: 12 residues. The CDR3 here is CASSLGDPWQYF. CDR3 sequence (DNA): TGTGCCAGCAGCCTCGGCGATCCTTGGCAGTACTTC.

This clonotype has at least ten counts. The gene calls are TRBV5-1 and TRBJ1-5; D uncertain. The CDR3 is made up of 14 amino acids. CDR1 SGHRS and CDR2 YFSETQ come from the germline V gene. Trimming left V 0 bases short and J 5 bases short, with 9 bases between. The CDR3 sequence is CASSLVPGDQPQHF. The CDR3 bases are TGCGCCAGCAGCTTGGTCCCGGGAGATCAGCCCCAGCATTTT.

This clonotype was seen repeatedly, ten times or more. The rearrangement uses TRBV2 and TRBJ1-3; D ambiguous. CDR1 SNHLY and CDR2 FYNNEI come from the germline V gene. With 2 bases removed from V and 6 bases from J, the gap between germline ends came to 2 bases. The CDR3 loop spans 11 amino acids. The CDR3 bases are TGTGCCAGCAGTGAAACAAACACCATATATTTT. Translated, it gives CASSETNTIYF.

This clonotype was found a few times. The rearrangement links TRBV2 to TRBJ1-1; weak D call: TRBD1 (5 bases). CDR3 size: 14 residues. Trimming stripped 2 bases from V and 10 bases from J, with 17 bases between. Germline loops: CDR1 SNHLY, CDR2 FYNNEI. CDR3 in amino acids: CASSERQLGTGAFF. CDR3 nucleotides: TGTGCCAGCAGTGAAAGACAGTTAGGAACCGGAGCTTTCTTT.

This clonotype was counted ten times or more. V and J are TRBV6-1 and TRBJ2-5, with 15 bases that match TRBD2. The germline gives CDR1 MNHNS, CDR2 SASEGT. The CDR3 covers 19 residues. V dropped 5 bases and J dropped 5; count of bases not matched to a gene: 15. CDR3 DNA sequence: TGTGCCAGCAGTAAAGGGACTAGCGGGGGGCCCTATCCGTGGGAGACCCAGTACTTC. Protein: CASSKGTSGGPYPWETQYF.

Only a few counts were recorded for this clonotype. This is likely a read error, given that the CDR3 carries no conserved phenylalanine or tryptophan at its end. CDR3 sequence (DNA): TGTGCCAGCAGTGAATTGGGGTCCTATAATTCACCCCTCCACCTT. Translating gives CASSELGSYNSPLHL. The V gene is TRBV2, the J gene TRBJ1-6; D call uncertain. Germline V gives CDR1 SNHLY, CDR2 FYNNEI. CDR3 length equals 15 residues. With 2 bases removed from V and 1 base from J, the gap between germline ends came to 6 bases.

The chain recombines TRBV6-1 with TRBJ2-7, with D possibly called TRBD1 or TRBD2 (5 bases each). The V and J ends lost 6 bases and 4 bases respectively, with 16 bases between them. Germline V lookup: CDR1 MNHNS, CDR2 SASEGT. The CDR3 spans 14 residues. The CDR3 DNA reads as TGTGCCAGCAGCACCGGGACGGTGCTATACGAGCAGTACTTC. This sequence encodes CASSTGTVLYEQYF.

The genes are TRBV2 and TRBJ2-1, with 15 bases matching TRBD2. Germline trimming cut 7 bases from V and 9 bases from J; bases unmatched to any gene: 16. Looked up from germline, CDR1 is SNHLY and CDR2 is FYNNEI. The CDR3 covers 18 residues. The CDR3 DNA reads TGTGCCAGCAAGGGGGGACTAGCGGGGGGCTGGAGGTGGGTTGAGCAGTTCTTC. Protein product: CASKGGLAGGWRWVEQFF.

This chain links TRBV12-3 or TRBV12-4 with TRBJ2-1; 7 nucleotides align to TRBD1. V shed 4 bases, J shed 6 bases, and the junction held 6 bases outside the gene matches. This CDR3 region has 14 residues. The CDR3 DNA sequence: TGTGCCAGCAGTTCCGACAGGGCCTCCAATGAGCAGTTCTTC. As protein: CASSSDRASNEQFF.

This clonotype was seen at least ten times. The V call is TRBV18, the J call TRBJ2-5; D is possibly TRBD1 or TRBD2 (5 bases each). Trimming removed 5 bases from V and 4 bases from J, with 11 bases in between. The CDR3 is 13 amino acids. The V gene's germline CDR1 is KGHSH and CDR2 LQKENI. CDR3 coding DNA: TGTGCCAGCTCATCCAGTGGGGGAGAGACCCAGTACTTC. Protein product: CASSSSGGETQYF.

This clonotype appeared many times. The chain combines TRBV5-1 with TRBJ2-7; 7 nucleotides match TRBD1. Germline V CDR1 and CDR2: SGHRS, YFSETQ. This CDR3 has 15 residues. V was pared by 1 base and J by 4 bases, with 8 bases of the junction left unmatched. The CDR3, as DNA: TGCGCCAGCAGCTTGCGGGGACAGAGGGAGTACGAGCAGTACTTC. Translation: CASSLRGQREYEQYF.

About this clonotype: One base away lies a much larger clone, so this may be a sequencing read error. V usage is TRBV6-1 and J usage is TRBJ1-5, with 9 positions matching TRBD1. The CDR3 contains 16 residues. Germline CDR1 MNHNS, CDR2 SASEGT. DNA for the CDR3: TGTGCCAACAGTGACTGGGGGACAGGGCGCAATCAGCCCCAGCATTTT. Residues: CANSDWGTGRNQPQHF.

The J gene is TRBJ2-7, the V gene TRBV3-1, with D perhaps TRBD2 (7 bases). The CDR3 spans 17 residues. Trimming removed 0 bases from V and 2 bases from J, with 17 bases in between. Looked up from germline, CDR1 is LGHDT and CDR2 is YNNKEL (reference sequence). The CDR3, as DNA: TGTGCCAGCAGCCAAGAGGGGGGGGCGGGGGCCCCCTACGAGCAGTACTTC. It translates to CASSQEGGAGAPYEQYF.

This clonotype has ten or more counts. The chain's CDR3 is CASRPRQGNTEAFF. CDR3 nucleotide sequence: TGTGCCAGCAGACCGCGACAGGGTAACACTGAAGCTTTCTTT. The V gene is TRBV6-1, the J gene TRBJ1-1; TRBD1 aligns across 7 bases. In germline, CDR1 is MNHNS, CDR2 SASEGT. The CDR3 is made up of 14 amino acids. With 6 bases clipped from V and 2 bases from J, the junction kept 6 bases outside the gene matches.

This clonotype showed up just a few times. The rearrangement joins TRBV5-6 to TRBJ1-1; D not certain. CDR3 size: 12 residues. Trimming left V 1 base short and J 7 bases short, with 8 bases between. Germline-derived CDR1 and CDR2 are SGHDT and YYEEEE. The CDR3 DNA reads as TGTGCCAGCAGCTTGAACCCAGATGAAGCTTTCTTT. It translates to CASSLNPDEAFF.

This chain uses TRBV6-5 with TRBJ1-6; tentative D call: TRBD1 (6 bases). Germline CDR1 is MNHEY and CDR2 is SVGAGI. Trimming left V 0 bases short and J 3 bases short, with 12 bases between. The CDR3 consists of 17 residues. CDR3 in amino acids: CASSYSPGDLYNSPLHF. The DNA of the CDR3 is TGTGCCAGCAGTTACTCTCCAGGGGACCTCTATAATTCACCCCTCCACTTT.